A selection of T cell receptor beta chains follows, all from one sample in a study of response to subunit inactivated influenza vaccine. TCRdb independently ran MiXCR on the RT-PCR reads; one entry per CDR3 protein. Of about 620,000 distinct CDR3 sequences listed, around 11% were seen once; the top ten hold 9.5% to 12%. These data were also filed under a second study, of T cells expressing NK-cell markers.

The specimen comprised PBMCs from blood, sampled on the day of vaccination. These receptors were obtained from a man aged 50 to 60 who received an inactivated influenza vaccine. Both conserved end residues are part of each CDR3. D genes are given only for firm matches. Clone size is given for some rows only: seen once, a few or many times, or a class if the clone is expanded.

>TRBJ2-2|12|.|.|TRBV20-1
CSAREAAGELFF
TGCAGTGCTAGGGAAGCGGCCGGGGAGCTGTTTTTT
>TRBJ1-1|15|.|few|TRBV7-2
CASSLSGGGNTEAFF
TGTGCCAGCAGCTTATCTGGGGGGGGGAACACTGAAGCTTTCTTT
>TRBJ2-7|13|.|.|TRBV20-1
CSAIRPGSDEQYF
TGCAGTGCAATTAGACCGGGGAGCGACGAGCAGTACTTC
>TRBJ1-1|13|.|many|TRBV29-1
CSAAQGGPTEAFF
TGCAGCGCCGCTCAGGGAGGCCCCACTGAAGCTTTCTTT
>TRBJ2-2|14|.|.|TRBV9
CASSVGPPGGELFF
TGTGCCAGCAGCGTAGGACCTCCGGGCGGGGAGCTGTTTTTT
>TRBJ2-1|15|.|few|TRBV7-9
CASSATSISYNEQFF
TGTGCCAGCAGCGCCACCTCAATCTCCTACAATGAGCAGTTCTTC
>TRBJ2-3|13|.|.|TRBV11-3
CASSLPPADTQYF
TGTGCCAGCAGCTTACCACCCGCGGATACGCAGTATTTT
>TRBJ2-3|15|.|few|TRBV15
CATSTRTASTDTQYF
TGTGCCACCAGCACGAGGACAGCTAGCACAGATACGCAGTATTTT
>TRBJ1-1|12|.|few|TRBV29-1
CSAATMNTEAFF
TGCAGCGCCGCGACTATGAACACTGAAGCTTTCTTT
>TRBJ2-7|14|.|.|TRBV4-1
CASSQVVLLSEQYF
TGCGCCAGCAGCCAAGTGGTCCTTTTGAGCGAGCAGTACTTC
>TRBJ2-7|12|.|few|TRBV29-1
CSVETFGPEQYF
TGCAGCGTTGAGACGTTTGGGCCCGAGCAGTACTTC
>TRBJ2-7|16|TRBD2|.|TRBV27
CASSSYVLAGVNEQYF
TGTGCCAGCAGTTCCTACGTTCTAGCGGGAGTGAACGAGCAGTACTTC
>TRBJ1-2|13|.|few|TRBV5-1
CASSLNGGQGYTF
TGCGCCAGCAGCTTGAATGGTGGCCAGGGCTACACCTTC
>TRBJ2-7|15|.|few|TRBV14
CASSQEVGNRNEQYF
TGTGCCAGCAGCCAGGAGGTGGGCAACAGGAACGAGCAGTACTTC
>TRBJ1-1|12|.|few|TRBV2
CASSVGKAEAFF
TGTGCCAGCAGTGTCGGTAAGGCTGAAGCTTTCTTT
>TRBJ2-1|16|TRBD2|.|TRBV7-6
CASSPRRASGSNEQFF
TGTGCCAGCAGCCCACGTCGGGCTAGCGGGAGTAATGAGCAGTTCTTC
>TRBJ2-7|14|.|many|TRBV6-2/TRBV6-3
CASRLRQGRYEQYF
TGTGCCAGCAGACTACGACAAGGGCGGTACGAGCAGTACTTC
>TRBJ1-5|15|.|.|TRBV28
CASSSPGTYNQPQHF
TGTGCCAGCAGTTCCCCTGGCACCTACAATCAGCCCCAGCATTTT
>TRBJ2-7|14|.|.|TRBV5-6
CASSLATSTYEQYF
TGTGCCAGCAGCTTGGCAACTAGCACCTACGAGCAGTACTTC
>TRBJ2-3|14|.|many|TRBV20-1
CSASSSGSTDTQYF
TGCAGTGCTAGCTCCAGCGGGAGCACAGATACGCAGTATTTT
>TRBJ2-3|11|.|.|TRBV25-1
CASNYADTQYF
TGTGCCAGCAACTATGCGGATACGCAGTATTTT
>TRBJ1-2|13|.|few|TRBV11-2
CASSRLGAFGYTF
TGTGCCAGCAGCCGACTAGGGGCCTTTGGCTACACCTTC
>TRBJ2-7|13|TRBD2|few|TRBV5-1
CASSSGGLYEQYF
TGCGCCAGCAGCTCCGGGGGACTATACGAGCAGTACTTC
>TRBJ2-3|17|TRBD2|.|TRBV7-8
CASSPTPSGGLEDTQYF
TGTGCCAGCAGCCCGACACCTAGCGGGGGCTTAGAAGATACGCAGTATTTT